Below are 15 T cell receptor beta chains sequenced from a single sample in a study of shared clonotypes between healthy human individuals (dated by TCRdb to 2020 to 2022). Library preparation used the immunoSEQ multiplex PCR assay. What TCRdb holds here is the immuneACCESS table cut down to in-frame rearrangements. Part of the clones is not present; checked against another copy, under half of the missing clones reflect an unresolved V gene, and the others are unexplained. This sample holds around 1 million clones; around 80% were observed only once. The ten most abundant clones make up over 1.3% of the sample. The sequenced sample consisted of memory CD4+ T cells sorted from blood. In light of the paper, this sample's cell subset or site label describes: CD45RA-negative fraction. These receptors were taken from a man aged 18 to 30 in good health.

This chain uses TRBV5-1 with TRBJ1-2; TRBD1 matches 9 bases. V dropped 2 bases and J dropped 6; count of bases not matched to a gene: 5. CDR3 length: 14 residues. Germline V gene data show CDR1 as SGHRS and CDR2 as YFSETQ. In DNA form, the CDR3 reads TGCGCCAGCAGCTTCCAAGACAGGGGGGATGGCTACACCTTC. Its translation is CASSFQDRGDGYTF.

The chain recombines TRBV29-1 with TRBJ2-2, with TRBD2 matching over 8 bases. The ends lost 4 bases at V and 3 bases at J; junction bases unmatched: 7. CDR1 and CDR2 (germline): SQVTM, ANQGSEA. The length of the CDR3 is 15 residues. CDR3 residues: CSVVDSGDYTGELFF. CDR3 bases: TGCAGCGTTGTAGATAGCGGGGACTACACCGGGGAGCTGTTTTTT.

This sequence joins TRBV7-2 and TRBJ2-1, with TRBD2 matching over 10 bases. V lost 5 bases and J lost 4; bases outside the gene matches: 8. The germline V gene has CDR1 SGHTA and CDR2 FQGNSA. The length of the CDR3 is 16 residues. The chain's CDR3 is CASSPRLAGLYNEQFF. The CDR3 DNA is TGTGCCAGCAGCCCCCGACTAGCGGGTTTGTACAATGAGCAGTTCTTC.

This chain joins TRBV2 and TRBJ1-2, with D uncertain. V lost 6 bases, J lost 5 bases, and 10 bases lay in between. CDR1 SNHLY and CDR2 FYNNEI come from the germline V gene. The CDR3 is 12 amino acids. The CDR3 loop is CASSHRFYGYTF. The CDR3 DNA reads TGTGCCAGCAGCCACAGATTTTATGGCTACACCTTC. Filled out from reference TRBV2 and TRBJ1-2, the complete variable domain reads EPEVTQTPSHQVTQMGQEVILRCVPISNHLYFYWYRQILGQKVEFLVSFYNNEISEKSEIFDDQFSVERPDGSNFTLKIRSTKLEDSAMYFCASSHRFYGYTFGSGTRLTVV.

The rearrangement joins TRBV5-1 to TRBJ2-6; D gene uncertain. The V end was cut by 3 bases, the J end by 2 bases, with 6 bases between. The CDR3 has 14 amino acids. Germline V gives CDR1 SGHRS, CDR2 YFSETQ. CDR3 nucleotides: TGCGCCAGCAGCTACAATCCTGGGGCCAACGTCCTGACTTTC. Amino acid sequence: CASSYNPGANVLTF.

This clone has a handful of counts. The rearrangement links TRBV30 to TRBJ1-6; no reliable D call. The germline gives CDR1 GTSNPN, CDR2 SVGIG (reference sequence). CDR3 size: 15 residues. Trimming shortened V by 6 bases and J by 5 bases, and 17 bases separated the two germline ends. CDR3 sequence: CACHQHSTHNSPLHF. CDR3 nucleotide sequence: TGTGCCTGCCATCAACACAGTACCCATAATTCACCCCTCCACTTT.

The chain is built from TRBV5-1 and TRBJ1-4, with 9 nucleotides matching TRBD1. V was clipped by 4 bases and J by 7 bases; unmatched bases: 11. Germline CDR1 and CDR2: SGHRS and YFSETQ. The CDR3 runs to 16 residues. This CDR3 is CASSPVTGTGFEKLFF. In nucleotides, the CDR3 is TGCGCCAGCAGCCCGGTTACCGGGACAGGGTTTGAAAAACTGTTTTTT.

The CDR3 reads CAISEGGNYGYTF. The CDR3 DNA follows: TGTGCCATCAGTGAGGGGGGAAACTATGGCTACACCTTC. V usage is TRBV10-3 and J usage is TRBJ1-2; TRBD1 is a possible D gene (5 bases). V was clipped by 2 bases and J by 2 bases, with 6 bases between them. CDR1 is ENHRY and CDR2 is SYGVKD in the germline V gene. The CDR3 totals 13 residues.

CDR3 region: CAIRREALNSPLHF. Written as DNA, the CDR3 is TGTGCCATCCGTCGTGAAGCCCTAAATTCACCCCTCCACTTT. The V gene is TRBV10-3, the J gene TRBJ1-6, with D unclear. V lost 8 bases and J lost 7, with 15 bases in between. CDR1 is ENHRY and CDR2 is SYGVKD in the germline V gene. The CDR3 extends over 14 amino acids.

The V call is TRBV11-2, the J call TRBJ1-1; no clear D gene. The V end lost 3 bases, the J end lost 0 bases, and 8 bases lay between the germline ends. The CDR3 runs to 14 residues. CDR1 and CDR2 (germline): SGHAT, FQNNGV. The CDR3, as DNA: TGTGCCAGCAGCTTGGATATCATGAACACTGAAGCTTTCTTT. It specifies CASSLDIMNTEAFF.

This clone appeared once. This chain links TRBV5-1 with TRBJ2-1; D is undetermined. With 5 bases removed from V and 6 bases from J, the gap between germline ends came to 9 bases. The CDR3 runs 12 residues. Germline V gene sequence: CDR1 SGHRS, CDR2 YFSETQ. For the CDR3, the DNA is TGCGCCAGCAGAAGGTCCCCCAATGAGCAGTTCTTC. This gives the protein CASRRSPNEQFF.

This chain uses TRBV9 with TRBJ1-2, with D possibly TRBD1 on 5 matching bases. V shed 0 bases and J shed 4 bases, with 10 bases lying between them. The CDR3 is 14 amino acids. CDR1 is SGDLS, CDR2 YYNGEE, per germline. The CDR3 loop is CASSVEGQPYGYTF. CDR3 nucleotide sequence: TGTGCCAGCAGCGTAGAGGGGCAGCCCTATGGCTACACCTTC. The full variable domain, with the rest looked up from reference TRBV9 and TRBJ1-2, is DSGVTQTPKHLITATGQRVTLRCSPRSGDLSVYWYQQSLDQGLQFLIQYYNGEERAKGNILERFSAQQFPDLHSELNLSSLELGDSALYFCASSVEGQPYGYTFGSGTRLTVV.

Comments on this clone: The sample carries other DNA sequences with the same CDR3. The rearrangement links TRBV5-1 to TRBJ2-5; tentatively, D is TRBD1 or TRBD2 (5 bases each). Deletions cut 0 bases from V and 4 bases from J, with 10 bases between. Germline values: CDR1 SGHRS, CDR2 YFSETQ. The CDR3 sequence is 14 residues long. The CDR3 region is CASSLAGTRETQYF. The CDR3, as DNA: TGCGCCAGCAGCTTGGCAGGGACGAGAGAGACCCAGTACTTC.

The V and J genes are TRBV2 and TRBJ2-7, with D tentatively TRBD1 (5 bases). The CDR3 length is 13 residues. The germline V gene has CDR1 SNHLY and CDR2 FYNNEI. Trimming stripped 9 bases from V and 2 bases from J, with 14 bases between. The CDR3: CASYGAPTYEQYF. The DNA for the CDR3 is TGTGCCAGTTATGGGGCCCCTACCTACGAGCAGTACTTC.

The rearrangement joins TRBV5-6 to TRBJ1-1, with D maybe TRBD1 (5 bases). The CDR3 is 14 amino acids. Germline V CDR1 and CDR2: SGHDT, YYEEEE. V was clipped by 0 bases and J by 5 bases, with 11 bases between them. CDR3 DNA sequence: TGTGCCAGCAGCTTGGGCGGGGGGGAAACTGAAGCTTTCTTT. The encoded protein is CASSLGGGETEAFF. The variable domain in full, with the rest retrieved from reference TRBV5-6 and TRBJ1-1, is DAGVTQSPTHLIKTRGQQVTLRCSPKSGHDTVSWYQQALGQGPQFIFQYYEEEERQRGNFPDRFSGHQFPNYSSELNVNALLLGDSALYLCASSLGGGETEAFFGQGTRLTVV.